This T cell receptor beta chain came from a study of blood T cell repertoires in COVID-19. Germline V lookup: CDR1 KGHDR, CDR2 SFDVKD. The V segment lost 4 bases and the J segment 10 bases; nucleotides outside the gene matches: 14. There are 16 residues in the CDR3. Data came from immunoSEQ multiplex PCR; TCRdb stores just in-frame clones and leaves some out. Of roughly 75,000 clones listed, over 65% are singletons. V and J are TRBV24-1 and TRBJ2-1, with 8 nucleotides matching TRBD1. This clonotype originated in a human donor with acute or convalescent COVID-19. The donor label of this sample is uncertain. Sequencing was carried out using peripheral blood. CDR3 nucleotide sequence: TGTGCCACCAGTGAAGTAGGAGTGGACAGGGCAAGGGAGCAGTTCTTC. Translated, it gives CATSEVGVDRAREQFF.